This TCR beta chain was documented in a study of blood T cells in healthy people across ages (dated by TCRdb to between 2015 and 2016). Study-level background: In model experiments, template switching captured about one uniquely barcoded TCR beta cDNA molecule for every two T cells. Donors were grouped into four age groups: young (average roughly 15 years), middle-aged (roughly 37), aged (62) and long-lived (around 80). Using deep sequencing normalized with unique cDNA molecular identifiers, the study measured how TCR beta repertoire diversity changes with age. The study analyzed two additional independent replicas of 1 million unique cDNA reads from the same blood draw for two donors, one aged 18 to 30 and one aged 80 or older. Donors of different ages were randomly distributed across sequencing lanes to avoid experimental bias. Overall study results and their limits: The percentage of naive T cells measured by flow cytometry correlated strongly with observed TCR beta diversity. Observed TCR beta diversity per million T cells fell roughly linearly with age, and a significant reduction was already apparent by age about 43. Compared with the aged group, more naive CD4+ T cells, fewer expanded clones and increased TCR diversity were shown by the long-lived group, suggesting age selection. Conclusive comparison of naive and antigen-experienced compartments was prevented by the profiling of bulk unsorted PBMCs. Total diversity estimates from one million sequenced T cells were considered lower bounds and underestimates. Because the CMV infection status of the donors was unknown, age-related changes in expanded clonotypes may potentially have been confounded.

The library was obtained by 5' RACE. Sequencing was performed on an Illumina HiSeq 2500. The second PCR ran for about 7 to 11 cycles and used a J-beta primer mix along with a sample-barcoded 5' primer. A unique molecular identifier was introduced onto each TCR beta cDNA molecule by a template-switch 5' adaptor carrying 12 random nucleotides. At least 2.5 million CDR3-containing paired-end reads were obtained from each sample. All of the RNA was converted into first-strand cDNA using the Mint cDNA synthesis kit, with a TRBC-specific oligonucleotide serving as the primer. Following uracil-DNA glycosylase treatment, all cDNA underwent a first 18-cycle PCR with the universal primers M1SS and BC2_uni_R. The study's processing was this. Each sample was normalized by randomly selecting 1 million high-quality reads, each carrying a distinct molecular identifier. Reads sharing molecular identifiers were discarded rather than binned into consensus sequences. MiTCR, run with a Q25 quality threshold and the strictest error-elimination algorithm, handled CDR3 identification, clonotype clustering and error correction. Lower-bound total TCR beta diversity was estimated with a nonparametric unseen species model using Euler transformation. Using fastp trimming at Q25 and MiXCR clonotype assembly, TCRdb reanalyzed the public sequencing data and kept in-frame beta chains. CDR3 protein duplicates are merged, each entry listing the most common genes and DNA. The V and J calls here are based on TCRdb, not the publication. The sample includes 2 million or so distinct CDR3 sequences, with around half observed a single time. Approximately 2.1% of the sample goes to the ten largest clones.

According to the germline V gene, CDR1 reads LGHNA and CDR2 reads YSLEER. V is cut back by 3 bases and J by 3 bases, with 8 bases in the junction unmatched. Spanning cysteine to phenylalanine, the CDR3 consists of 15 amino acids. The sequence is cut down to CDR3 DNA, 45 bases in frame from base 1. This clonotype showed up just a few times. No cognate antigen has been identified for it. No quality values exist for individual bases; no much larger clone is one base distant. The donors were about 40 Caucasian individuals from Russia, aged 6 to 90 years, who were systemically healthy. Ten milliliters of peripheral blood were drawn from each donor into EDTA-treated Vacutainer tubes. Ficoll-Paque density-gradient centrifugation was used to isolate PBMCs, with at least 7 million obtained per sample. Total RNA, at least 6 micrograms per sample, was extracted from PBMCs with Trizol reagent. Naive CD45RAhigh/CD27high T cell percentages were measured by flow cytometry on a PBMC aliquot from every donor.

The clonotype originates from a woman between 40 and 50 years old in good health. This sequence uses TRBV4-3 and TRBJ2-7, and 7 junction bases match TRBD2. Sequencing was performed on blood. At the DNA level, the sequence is TGCGCCAGCAGCCAGGATTGGGACTACTACTACGAGCAGTACTTC. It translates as CASSQDWDYYYEQYF.